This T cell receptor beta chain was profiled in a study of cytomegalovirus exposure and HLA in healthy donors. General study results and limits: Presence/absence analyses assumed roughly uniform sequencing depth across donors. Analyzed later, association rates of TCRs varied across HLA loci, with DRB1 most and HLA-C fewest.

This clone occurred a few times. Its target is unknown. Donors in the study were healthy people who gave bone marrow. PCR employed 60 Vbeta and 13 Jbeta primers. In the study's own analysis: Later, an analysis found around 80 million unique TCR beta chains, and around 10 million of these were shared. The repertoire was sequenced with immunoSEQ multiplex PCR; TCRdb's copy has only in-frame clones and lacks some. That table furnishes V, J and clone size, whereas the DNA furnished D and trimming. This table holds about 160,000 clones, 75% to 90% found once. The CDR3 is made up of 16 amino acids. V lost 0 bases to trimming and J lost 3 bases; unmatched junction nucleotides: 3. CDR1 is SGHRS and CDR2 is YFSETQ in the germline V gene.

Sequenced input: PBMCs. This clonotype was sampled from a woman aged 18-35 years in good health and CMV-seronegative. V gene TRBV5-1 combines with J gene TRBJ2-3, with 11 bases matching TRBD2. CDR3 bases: TGCGCCAGCAGCTTGGTTTCTAGCGGGGGGACAGATACGCAGTATTTT. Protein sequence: CASSLVSSGGTDTQYF. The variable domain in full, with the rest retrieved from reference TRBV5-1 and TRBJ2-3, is KAGVTQTPRYLIKTRGQQVTLSCSPISGHRSVSWYQQTPGQGLQFLFEYFSETQRNKGNFPGRFSGRQFSNSRSEMNVSTLELGDSALYLCASSLVSSGGTDTQYFGPGTRLTVL.